Sequencing of this T cell receptor beta chain was carried out in a study of blood T cell repertoires in COVID-19. Overall study: There were acute and convalescent COVID-19 samples, and they came from the United States, Italy and Spain. Nucleic acid was either cDNA or gDNA, and it came from T cells, B-cell-depleted T cells, or PBMCs.

In the original analysis: Amplification with reference gene primers provided the estimates of nucleated cell counts. Sequencing used immunoSEQ multiplex PCR; TCRdb keeps in-frame clones, though not all of them. D and trimming come from the DNA, and the V and J calls and clone size come from that table. The table shows approximately 28,000 clones, with around 60% occurring only once. Unmatched junction bases numbered 2, after V lost 4 bases and J lost 3 bases. Germline CDR1 reads SGHAT; CDR2 reads FQNNGV. CDR3 size: 16 residues. The chain couples TRBV11-2 to TRBJ2-6, with 11 bases lining up with TRBD1. The sequence came from a man aged 60 to 75 with active or convalescent COVID-19. Material: peripheral blood. DNA of the CDR3: TGTGCCAGCAGCTGGGACAGGGGGATTGGGGCCAACGTCCTGACTTTC. Protein: CASSWDRGIGANVLTF.